This TCR beta chain appears in the sequencing data of a study of T cell clonotyping in hematopoietic cell transplantation. General study points: Cells were unsorted, so CD4 and CD8 contributions were not separated. Recipient TCR diversity dropped after transplant; expanded clonotypes rose from day 30 to 180. Few recipient clonotypes overlapped donors; over 95% were de novo at given depth.

Assay used: immunoSEQ multiplex PCR; TCRdb lists only in-frame clones, some missing. This sample has 7,000 to 10,000 clones; about 69% occur once, and the top ten carry under 25%. V lost 3 bases and J lost 1; bases outside the gene matches: 12. Germline loops: CDR1 SGHDN, CDR2 FVKESK. This CDR3 has 18 amino acids. Regarding this clone: Its antigen is as yet unknown.

Sequencing was performed on peripheral blood mononuclear cells, taken 100 days after allogeneic stem cell transplant. This clonotype originated in a male patient between 60 and 69 years old who had an allogeneic stem cell transplant from an unrelated donor, so the T cells may come from the graft donor. Some clones in this sample may be carry-over from other donors' samples. The genes are TRBV14 and TRBJ2-7; 10 bases match TRBD2. The DNA for the CDR3 is TGTGCCAGCAGCCATCTCCTACGGGCTAGCGGGAGATCCTACGAGCAGTACTTC. This encodes CASSHLLRASGRSYEQYF.